This T cell receptor (beta chain) comes out of a study of early T cells in non-severe SARS-CoV-2 infection. Study overall: Bulk RNA from unsorted whole blood was sequenced; chains were unpaired.

V lost 0 bases to trimming and J lost 1 base, with 8 bases between them. Germline CDR1 reads MGHRA; CDR2 reads YSYEKL. CDR3 length equals 15 residues. Overall study findings and caveats: Lookups in VDJdb leaned toward anti-spike CD8 responses and missed private and CD4 specificities.

A word on this clonotype: Its antigen is not identified.

TCRdb independently ran MiXCR on the 5' RACE reads; one entry per CDR3 protein. The data contain some 30,000 distinct CDR3 sequences, less than 6.5% of them singletons. The receptor was derived from an adult who was a healthcare worker with PCR-confirmed SARS-CoV-2 infection or an uninfected control (not recorded which). The chain has TRBV4-1 and TRBJ2-3; D gene unclear. The specimen sequenced was whole blood. CDR3 protein: CASSQDPGRTDTQYF. In nucleotides, the CDR3 is TGCGCCAGCAGCCAAGATCCCGGCCGCACAGATACGCAGTATTTT.